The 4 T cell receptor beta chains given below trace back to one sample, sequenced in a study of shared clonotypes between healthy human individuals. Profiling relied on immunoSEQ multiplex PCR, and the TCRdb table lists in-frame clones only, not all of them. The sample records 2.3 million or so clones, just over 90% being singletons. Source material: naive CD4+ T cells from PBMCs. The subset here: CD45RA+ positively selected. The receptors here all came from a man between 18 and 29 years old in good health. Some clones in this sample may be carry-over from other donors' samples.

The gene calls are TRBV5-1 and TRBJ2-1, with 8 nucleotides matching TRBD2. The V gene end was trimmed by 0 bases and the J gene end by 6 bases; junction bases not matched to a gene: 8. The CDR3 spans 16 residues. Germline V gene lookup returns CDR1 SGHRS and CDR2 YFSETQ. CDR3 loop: CASSLDGRALPNEQFF. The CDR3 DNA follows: TGCGCCAGCAGCTTGGACGGGAGGGCCCTCCCCAATGAGCAGTTCTTC. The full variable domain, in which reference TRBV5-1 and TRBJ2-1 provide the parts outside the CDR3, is KAGVTQTPRYLIKTRGQQVTLSCSPISGHRSVSWYQQTPGQGLQFLFEYFSETQRNKGNFPGRFSGRQFSNSRSEMNVSTLELGDSALYLCASSLDGRALPNEQFFGPGTRLTVL.

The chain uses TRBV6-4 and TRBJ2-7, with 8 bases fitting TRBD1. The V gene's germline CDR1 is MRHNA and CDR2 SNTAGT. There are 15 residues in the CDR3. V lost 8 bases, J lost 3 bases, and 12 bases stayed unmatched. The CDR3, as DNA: TGTGCCAGCCATTTCCCCGGGACAGGACTCTACGAGCAGTACTTC. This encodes CASHFPGTGLYEQYF.

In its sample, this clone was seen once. CDR3 nucleotides: TGCGCCAGCAGCCCCGGGACAACTGGGGAGACCCAGTACTTC. This encodes CASSPGTTGETQYF. V gene TRBV5-1 combines with J gene TRBJ2-5; maybe TRBD1 (6 bases). Trimming pared 4 bases from V and 5 bases from J, leaving 15 bases between. In germline, CDR1 is SGHRS, CDR2 YFSETQ. The CDR3 is 14 amino acids.

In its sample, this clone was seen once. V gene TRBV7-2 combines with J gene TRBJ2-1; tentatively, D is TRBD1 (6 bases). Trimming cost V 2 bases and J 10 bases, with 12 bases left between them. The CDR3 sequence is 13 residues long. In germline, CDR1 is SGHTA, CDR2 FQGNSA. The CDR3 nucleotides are TGTGCCAGCAGCTTATCCACAGGGAAGGAGCAGTTCTTC. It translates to CASSLSTGKEQFF.